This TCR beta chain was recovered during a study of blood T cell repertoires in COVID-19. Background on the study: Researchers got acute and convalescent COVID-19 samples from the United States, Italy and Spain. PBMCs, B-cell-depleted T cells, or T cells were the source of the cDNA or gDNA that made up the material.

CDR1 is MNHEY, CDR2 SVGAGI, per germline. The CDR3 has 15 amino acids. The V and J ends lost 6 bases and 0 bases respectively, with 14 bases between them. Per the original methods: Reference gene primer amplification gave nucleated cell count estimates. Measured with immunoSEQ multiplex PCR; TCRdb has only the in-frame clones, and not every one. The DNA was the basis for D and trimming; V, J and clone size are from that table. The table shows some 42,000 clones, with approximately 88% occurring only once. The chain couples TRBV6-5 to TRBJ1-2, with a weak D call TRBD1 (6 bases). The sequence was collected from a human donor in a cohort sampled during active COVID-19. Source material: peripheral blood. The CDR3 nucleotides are TGTGCCAGCAGATCAGGACAGCGCACTAACTATGGCTACACCTTC. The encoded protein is CASRSGQRTNYGYTF.